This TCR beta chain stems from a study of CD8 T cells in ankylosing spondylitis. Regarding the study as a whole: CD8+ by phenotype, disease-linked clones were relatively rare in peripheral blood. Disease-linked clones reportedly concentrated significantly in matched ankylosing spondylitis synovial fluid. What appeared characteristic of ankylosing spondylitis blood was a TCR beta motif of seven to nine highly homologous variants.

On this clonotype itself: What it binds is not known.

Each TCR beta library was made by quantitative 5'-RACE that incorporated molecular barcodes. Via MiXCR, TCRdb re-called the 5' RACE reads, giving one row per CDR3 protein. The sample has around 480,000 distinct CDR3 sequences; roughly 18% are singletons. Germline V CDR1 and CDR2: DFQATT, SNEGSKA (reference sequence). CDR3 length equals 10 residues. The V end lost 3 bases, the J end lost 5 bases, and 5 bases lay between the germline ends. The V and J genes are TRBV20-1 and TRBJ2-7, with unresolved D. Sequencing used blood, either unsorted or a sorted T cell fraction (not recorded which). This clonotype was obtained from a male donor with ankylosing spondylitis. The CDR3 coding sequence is TGCAGTGCTAGTAACCACGAGCAGTACTTC. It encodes CSASNHEQYF.